These T cell receptor beta chains were read from a single sample in a study of T cell repertoires in cytomegalovirus infection. TCRdb passed the reads through MiXCR, listing each CDR3 protein once. The data contain hundreds of thousands of distinct CDR3 sequences, 20% to 25% of them singletons. Material: CD8+ T cells from PBMCs. Receptor source: a human donor in good health (CMV status not recorded). Some clones in this sample may be carry-over from other donors' samples. Both conserved end residues are part of each CDR3. The D gene is left open where the match is weak. Size is stated for part of the rows, as once, few or many counts, or as a class when the clone is expanded.

cdr3_length: 13; j_call: TRBJ2-2; d_call: NA; v_call: TRBV19; clone_size: many; cdr3_aa: CAISGTSTGELFF; cdr3_nt: TGTGCCATTTCCGGGACAAGCACCGGGGAGCTGTTTTTT
cdr3_length: 14; j_call: TRBJ2-7; d_call: TRBD2; v_call: TRBV6-5; clone_size: many; cdr3_aa: CASSYRGGVNEQYF; cdr3_nt: TGTGCCAGCAGTTACCGGGGGGGGGTAAACGAGCAGTACTTC
cdr3_length: 17; j_call: TRBJ2-3; d_call: TRBD2; v_call: TRBV6-1; clone_size: many; cdr3_aa: CATIRGLAGEPGDTQYF; cdr3_nt: TGTGCCACCATCAGGGGACTAGCGGGGGAACCTGGAGATACGCAGTATTTT
cdr3_length: 17; j_call: TRBJ2-1; d_call: TRBD2; v_call: TRBV27; clone_size: NA; cdr3_aa: CASSSSHPLAGGGEQFF; cdr3_nt: TGTGCCAGCAGTTCATCCCACCCGCTAGCGGGGGGCGGTGAGCAGTTCTTC
cdr3_length: 15; j_call: TRBJ2-2; d_call: NA; v_call: TRBV4-3; clone_size: few; cdr3_aa: CASSQSQGYGGELFF; cdr3_nt: TGCGCCAGCAGCCAGAGTCAGGGTTACGGCGGGGAGCTGTTTTTT
cdr3_length: 16; j_call: TRBJ2-5; d_call: NA; v_call: TRBV7-4; clone_size: once; cdr3_aa: CASSFRGRGDEETQYF; cdr3_nt: TGTGCCAGCAGCTTCCGGGGCAGGGGTGATGAAGAGACCCAGTACTTC
cdr3_length: 16; j_call: TRBJ2-1; d_call: TRBD1; v_call: TRBV7-6; clone_size: NA; cdr3_aa: CASSLAGGQSYNEQFF; cdr3_nt: TGTGCCAGCAGCTTAGCAGGGGGACAGTCCTACAATGAGCAGTTCTTC
cdr3_length: 14; j_call: TRBJ2-2; d_call: NA; v_call: TRBV4-1; clone_size: NA; cdr3_aa: CASSQAPNTGELFF; cdr3_nt: TGCGCCAGCAGCCAAGCGCCCAACACCGGGGAGCTGTTTTTT
cdr3_length: 17; j_call: TRBJ2-2; d_call: NA; v_call: TRBV6-2/TRBV6-3; clone_size: NA; cdr3_aa: CASRVRVGEVFDGELFF; cdr3_nt: TGTGCCAGCAGGGTACGCGTGGGGGAGGTATTTGACGGGGAGCTGTTTTTT
cdr3_length: 14; j_call: TRBJ1-5; d_call: NA; v_call: TRBV20-1; clone_size: NA; cdr3_aa: CSARDGGRNQPQHF; cdr3_nt: TGCAGTGCTAGAGACGGTGGGCGCAATCAGCCCCAGCATTTT
cdr3_length: 16; j_call: TRBJ2-3; d_call: NA; v_call: TRBV7-9; clone_size: many; cdr3_aa: CASSPSLGPSTDTQYF; cdr3_nt: TGTGCCAGCAGCCCCAGTCTCGGACCGAGCACAGATACGCAGTATTTT
cdr3_length: 15; j_call: TRBJ2-5; d_call: NA; v_call: TRBV4-1; clone_size: NA; cdr3_aa: CASSHPGPARETQYF; cdr3_nt: TGCGCCAGCAGCCATCCCGGACCGGCGAGGGAGACCCAGTACTTC
cdr3_length: 15; j_call: TRBJ2-2; d_call: NA; v_call: TRBV28; clone_size: few; cdr3_aa: CASSLTGEDTGELFF; cdr3_nt: TGTGCCAGCAGTTTAACTGGGGAGGACACCGGGGAGCTGTTTTTT
cdr3_length: 14; j_call: TRBJ1-2; d_call: NA; v_call: TRBV27; clone_size: NA; cdr3_aa: CASSFQGTGYGYTF; cdr3_nt: TGTGCCAGCAGTTTTCAAGGGACCGGCTATGGCTACACCTTC
cdr3_length: 16; j_call: TRBJ1-1; d_call: NA; v_call: TRBV3-1; clone_size: few; cdr3_aa: CASSQDDGHLNTEAFF; cdr3_nt: TGTGCCAGCAGCCAAGATGATGGGCATTTGAACACTGAAGCTTTCTTT
cdr3_length: 17; j_call: TRBJ2-3; d_call: TRBD2; v_call: TRBV19; clone_size: NA; cdr3_aa: CASSPDGLAGPTDTQYF; cdr3_nt: TGTGCCAGTAGTCCGGACGGACTAGCGGGGCCCACAGATACGCAGTATTTT
cdr3_length: 14; j_call: TRBJ1-5; d_call: NA; v_call: TRBV6-2/TRBV6-3; clone_size: many; cdr3_aa: CASRPTGLGQPQHF; cdr3_nt: TGTGCCAGCAGACCAACAGGGCTCGGTCAGCCCCAGCATTTT
cdr3_length: 11; j_call: TRBJ1-1; d_call: NA; v_call: TRBV2; clone_size: NA; cdr3_aa: CATPWDTEAFF; cdr3_nt: TGTGCCACCCCCTGGGACACTGAAGCTTTCTTT
cdr3_length: 13; j_call: TRBJ2-3; d_call: NA; v_call: TRBV7-3; clone_size: many; cdr3_aa: CASSLNGADTQYF; cdr3_nt: TGTGCCAGCAGCTTAAATGGCGCAGATACGCAGTATTTT
cdr3_length: 16; j_call: TRBJ2-2; d_call: NA; v_call: TRBV12-3/TRBV12-4; clone_size: many; cdr3_aa: CASSLQHHANTGELFF; cdr3_nt: TGTGCCAGCAGTTTACAACACCACGCGAACACCGGGGAGCTGTTTTTT
cdr3_length: 15; j_call: TRBJ2-3; d_call: NA; v_call: TRBV27; clone_size: few; cdr3_aa: CASSLFEPRTDTQYF; cdr3_nt: TGTGCCAGCAGTTTATTTGAACCGCGCACAGATACGCAGTATTTT
cdr3_length: 14; j_call: TRBJ2-1; d_call: TRBD2; v_call: TRBV29-1; clone_size: NA; cdr3_aa: CSVVIAGPYNEQFF; cdr3_nt: TGCAGCGTTGTTATAGCGGGGCCGTACAATGAGCAGTTCTTC
cdr3_length: 15; j_call: TRBJ2-6; d_call: NA; v_call: TRBV6-2/TRBV6-3; clone_size: few; cdr3_aa: CASSPTGIVANVLTF; cdr3_nt: TGTGCCAGCAGTCCCACAGGGATAGTGGCCAACGTCCTGACTTTC
cdr3_length: 13; j_call: TRBJ1-3; d_call: NA; v_call: TRBV7-9; clone_size: many; cdr3_aa: CASSLAGGNTIYF; cdr3_nt: TGTGCCAGCAGCTTAGCAGGCGGAAACACCATATATTTT
cdr3_length: 15; j_call: TRBJ1-1; d_call: NA; v_call: TRBV7-9; clone_size: many; cdr3_aa: CASSTTAGVGTEAFF; cdr3_nt: TGTGCCAGCAGCACGACGGCCGGGGTGGGAACTGAAGCTTTCTTT
cdr3_length: 14; j_call: TRBJ2-1; d_call: NA; v_call: TRBV4-1; clone_size: NA; cdr3_aa: CASSQEGNWREQFF; cdr3_nt: TGCGCCAGCAGCCAAGAGGGGAACTGGCGGGAGCAGTTCTTC
cdr3_length: 14; j_call: TRBJ1-2; d_call: NA; v_call: TRBV28; clone_size: few; cdr3_aa: CASSPVGTNYGYTF; cdr3_nt: TGTGCCAGCAGCCCCGTGGGGACCAACTATGGCTACACCTTC
cdr3_length: 15; j_call: TRBJ1-5; d_call: NA; v_call: TRBV7-6; clone_size: many; cdr3_aa: CASSLEPRGNQPQHF; cdr3_nt: TGTGCCAGCAGCTTAGAACCCAGGGGCAATCAGCCCCAGCATTTT
cdr3_length: 13; j_call: TRBJ1-5; d_call: NA; v_call: TRBV6-5; clone_size: NA; cdr3_aa: CASSLNRAQPQHF; cdr3_nt: TGTGCCAGCAGCCTAAACAGGGCCCAGCCCCAGCATTTT
cdr3_length: 16; j_call: TRBJ2-1; d_call: NA; v_call: TRBV7-9; clone_size: many; cdr3_aa: CASSLAGAGTYNEQFF; cdr3_nt: TGTGCCAGCAGCTTAGCAGGGGCAGGGACTTACAATGAGCAGTTCTTC
cdr3_length: 14; j_call: TRBJ2-2; d_call: NA; v_call: TRBV7-6; clone_size: many; cdr3_aa: CASRGSTNTGELFF; cdr3_nt: TGTGCCAGCAGGGGGTCAACGAACACCGGGGAGCTGTTTTTT
cdr3_length: 16; j_call: TRBJ2-1; d_call: NA; v_call: TRBV7-2; clone_size: many; cdr3_aa: CASSLARRGRLGVQFF; cdr3_nt: TGTGCCAGCAGCTTAGCGAGGAGGGGCCGACTGGGTGTGCAGTTCTTC
cdr3_length: 15; j_call: TRBJ2-5; d_call: TRBD2; v_call: TRBV7-8; clone_size: many; cdr3_aa: CASSSRTSGGKTQYF; cdr3_nt: TGTGCCAGCAGCTCGCGGACTAGCGGGGGGAAGACCCAGTACTTC
cdr3_length: 12; j_call: TRBJ2-1; d_call: NA; v_call: TRBV15; clone_size: few; cdr3_aa: CATRIKANEQFF; cdr3_nt: TGTGCCACCAGAATAAAGGCCAATGAGCAGTTCTTC
cdr3_length: 11; j_call: TRBJ1-1; d_call: NA; v_call: TRBV6-6; clone_size: many; cdr3_aa: CASIRGVGAFF; cdr3_nt: TGTGCCAGCATTCGTGGGGTTGGAGCTTTCTTT
cdr3_length: 16; j_call: TRBJ1-2; d_call: NA; v_call: TRBV6-5; clone_size: NA; cdr3_aa: CASSYLGVEPTDGYTF; cdr3_nt: TGTGCCAGCAGTTACCTTGGGGTAGAGCCCACCGATGGCTACACCTTC
cdr3_length: 14; j_call: TRBJ2-2; d_call: NA; v_call: TRBV7-8; clone_size: many; cdr3_aa: CASSHDLNTGELFF; cdr3_nt: TGTGCCAGCAGTCATGACTTAAACACCGGGGAGCTGTTTTTT
cdr3_length: 12; j_call: TRBJ1-2; d_call: TRBD1; v_call: TRBV29-1; clone_size: NA; cdr3_aa: CSVDRGRWGYTF; cdr3_nt: TGCAGCGTAGACAGGGGGCGATGGGGCTACACCTTC
cdr3_length: 18; j_call: TRBJ2-3; d_call: TRBD2; v_call: TRBV6-6; clone_size: NA; cdr3_aa: CASSALGLEVGPTDTQYF; cdr3_nt: TGTGCCAGCAGTGCTCTGGGACTAGAAGTAGGTCCCACAGATACGCAGTATTTT
cdr3_length: 13; j_call: TRBJ1-2; d_call: NA; v_call: TRBV7-8; clone_size: many; cdr3_aa: CASSLRAREGGTF; cdr3_nt: TGTGCCAGCAGCTTAAGGGCCAGGGAGGGTGGCACCTTC
cdr3_length: 14; j_call: TRBJ1-5; d_call: TRBD1; v_call: TRBV7-9; clone_size: many; cdr3_aa: CASSVGTGNQPQHF; cdr3_nt: TGTGCCAGCAGCGTTGGGACAGGAAATCAGCCCCAGCATTTT
cdr3_length: 14; j_call: TRBJ1-1; d_call: NA; v_call: TRBV7-9; clone_size: many; cdr3_aa: CASSVGQGVTEAFF; cdr3_nt: TGTGCCAGCAGCGTGGGGCAAGGGGTCACTGAAGCTTTCTTT
cdr3_length: 15; j_call: TRBJ2-3; d_call: NA; v_call: TRBV4-1; clone_size: NA; cdr3_aa: CASSQEGGVGDTQYF; cdr3_nt: TGCGCCAGCAGCCAAGAAGGAGGGGTAGGGGATACGCAGTATTTT
cdr3_length: 16; j_call: TRBJ1-1; d_call: TRBD1; v_call: TRBV28; clone_size: NA; cdr3_aa: CASSPWTGGMNTEAFF; cdr3_nt: TGTGCCAGCAGTCCGTGGACAGGGGGTATGAACACTGAAGCTTTCTTT
cdr3_length: 15; j_call: TRBJ1-2; d_call: NA; v_call: TRBV11-1; clone_size: NA; cdr3_aa: CASSSGGHLNYGYTF; cdr3_nt: TGTGCCAGCAGCTCCGGCGGTCACCTCAACTATGGCTACACCTTC
cdr3_length: 11; j_call: TRBJ2-1; d_call: NA; v_call: TRBV29-1; clone_size: NA; cdr3_aa: CSVDWDLEQFF; cdr3_nt: TGCAGCGTTGATTGGGACTTGGAGCAGTTCTTC
cdr3_length: 15; j_call: TRBJ2-1; d_call: NA; v_call: TRBV20-1; clone_size: NA; cdr3_aa: CSARDGTGALDEQFF; cdr3_nt: TGCAGTGCTAGAGATGGGACGGGGGCCCTAGATGAGCAGTTCTTC
cdr3_length: 16; j_call: TRBJ1-2; d_call: TRBD1; v_call: TRBV14; clone_size: NA; cdr3_aa: CASSPPGGPSWYGYTF; cdr3_nt: TGTGCCAGCAGTCCCCCAGGGGGCCCTTCTTGGTATGGCTACACCTTC
cdr3_length: 17; j_call: TRBJ2-1; d_call: TRBD2; v_call: TRBV7-9; clone_size: NA; cdr3_aa: CASSQTGGGSSYNEQFF; cdr3_nt: TGTGCCAGCAGCCAGACGGGGGGGGGAAGCTCCTACAATGAGCAGTTCTTC
cdr3_length: 11; j_call: TRBJ2-2; d_call: NA; v_call: TRBV20-1; clone_size: NA; cdr3_aa: CSARDMGELFF; cdr3_nt: TGCAGTGCTAGAGACATGGGGGAGCTGTTTTTT
cdr3_length: 16; j_call: TRBJ2-2; d_call: NA; v_call: TRBV13; clone_size: NA; cdr3_aa: CASSPTHGANTGELFF; cdr3_nt: TGTGCCAGCAGCCCTACACATGGGGCGAACACCGGGGAGCTGTTTTTT
cdr3_length: 16; j_call: TRBJ1-4; d_call: TRBD1; v_call: TRBV7-9; clone_size: NA; cdr3_aa: CASSLGPTGGGEKLFF; cdr3_nt: TGTGCCAGCAGCTTAGGTCCCACAGGGGGAGGTGAAAAACTGTTTTTT
cdr3_length: 16; j_call: TRBJ2-1; d_call: TRBD1; v_call: TRBV29-1; clone_size: NA; cdr3_aa: CSPTHPGQVSYNEQFF; cdr3_nt: TGCAGCCCCACTCATCCGGGACAGGTCTCCTACAATGAGCAGTTCTTC
cdr3_length: 14; j_call: TRBJ1-2; d_call: NA; v_call: TRBV27; clone_size: few; cdr3_aa: CASSPGVPGNGYTF; cdr3_nt: TGTGCCAGCAGTCCCGGGGTCCCCGGGAATGGCTACACCTTC
cdr3_length: 15; j_call: TRBJ2-2; d_call: NA; v_call: TRBV28; clone_size: many; cdr3_aa: CASSLSWGNTGELFF; cdr3_nt: TGTGCCAGCAGTTTATCATGGGGGAACACCGGGGAGCTGTTTTTT
cdr3_length: 14; j_call: TRBJ1-5; d_call: NA; v_call: TRBV28; clone_size: few; cdr3_aa: CASVRAHSNQPQHF; cdr3_nt: TGTGCCAGCGTCAGGGCACATAGCAATCAGCCCCAGCATTTT
cdr3_length: 18; j_call: TRBJ1-5; d_call: TRBD1; v_call: TRBV20-1; clone_size: NA; cdr3_aa: CSARDYGQGGPGDQPQHF; cdr3_nt: TGCAGTGCTAGAGACTACGGACAGGGGGGACCAGGGGATCAGCCCCAGCATTTT
cdr3_length: 13; j_call: TRBJ2-1; d_call: NA; v_call: TRBV6-5; clone_size: few; cdr3_aa: CASSYAVGAEQFF; cdr3_nt: TGTGCCAGCAGTTACGCGGTGGGGGCAGAGCAGTTCTTC